Below, 11 T cell receptor beta chains from the same sample are listed, as sequenced in a study of shared T cell receptors in the human thymus. Repertoires were generated with immunoSEQ multiplex PCR, while TCRdb's copy carries only in-frame clones and drops some. The data hold 550,000 to 800,000 clones, with 70% to 90% observed a single time. In addition, the sample was reused for a study of human thymus T cells.

Sequenced input: thymocytes. The receptors were sampled from a girl less than two years old with a congenital heart defect.

The chain couples TRBV19 to TRBJ1-2; D may be TRBD1 (6 bases). CDR3 length: 16 amino acids. Germline-derived CDR1 and CDR2 are LNHDA and SQIVND (reference sequence). Trimming removed 0 bases from V and 6 bases from J, with 17 bases in between. CDR3 amino acids: CASSIDPSGQLDGYTF. The CDR3 nucleotides are TGTGCCAGTAGTATAGACCCCAGCGGACAGCTTGATGGCTACACCTTC.

The rearrangement joins TRBV6-5 to TRBJ2-3; TRBD2 matches 7 bases. Germline lookup yields CDR1 MNHEY and CDR2 SVGAGI. The V segment lost 6 bases and the J segment 4 bases; nucleotides outside the gene matches: 10. The CDR3 is 15 residues long. In nucleotides, the CDR3 is TGTGCCAGCAGCCCACGGGGGGAACGACCAGATACGCAGTATTTT. It is translated as CASSPRGERPDTQYF.

V gene TRBV6-6 combines with J gene TRBJ1-4; TRBD1 matches 8 bases. The CDR3 extends over 15 amino acids. Germline CDR1 MNHNY, CDR2 SVGAGI (reference sequence). The J segment lost 7 bases and the V segment lost 2 bases, leaving 6 bases of the junction unmatched. The CDR3 bases are TGTGCCAGCAGTTACACTCGCAGGGGGCGTGAAAAACTGTTTTTT. Amino acid sequence: CASSYTRRGREKLFF.

V gene TRBV25-1 combines with J gene TRBJ1-2; D may be TRBD1 (5 bases). The CDR3 runs to 12 residues. Trimming left V 5 bases short and J 6 bases short, with 10 bases between. Germline CDR1 and CDR2: MGHDK and SYGVNS. The CDR3 DNA is TGTGCCAGCAGTCCAGGGTACAATGGCTACACCTTC. It is translated as CASSPGYNGYTF.

This chain joins TRBV19 and TRBJ2-4; a possible D gene is TRBD1 (5 bases). V lost 5 bases and J lost 1, with 21 bases in between. Germline-derived CDR1 and CDR2 are LNHDA and SQIVND (reference sequence). The CDR3 is 18 residues long. This chain's CDR3 is CASSPSSRGIQAKNIQYF. The CDR3 bases are TGTGCCAGTAGTCCAAGCTCTAGGGGTATTCAGGCCAAAAACATTCAGTACTTC. Supplemented by reference TRBV19 and TRBJ2-4, the full variable domain reads DGGITQSPKYLFRKEGQNVTLSCEQNLNHDAMYWYRQDPGQGLRLIYYSQIVNDFQKGDIAEGYSVSREKKESFPLTVTSAQKNPTAFYLCASSPSSRGIQAKNIQYFGAGTRLSVL.

The genes are TRBV19 and TRBJ1-2, with 9 bases aligning to TRBD1. Germline CDR1 LNHDA, CDR2 SQIVND (reference sequence). Losses at the gene ends were 3 bases for V and 3 bases for J; bases not matched to a gene: 5. The CDR3 is 15 residues long. CDR3 in amino acids: CASSMGQGEHYGYTF. The CDR3 DNA reads TGTGCCAGTAGTATGGGACAGGGCGAACACTATGGCTACACCTTC. Drawing the rest from reference TRBV19 and TRBJ1-2, the complete variable domain is DGGITQSPKYLFRKEGQNVTLSCEQNLNHDAMYWYRQDPGQGLRLIYYSQIVNDFQKGDIAEGYSVSREKKESFPLTVTSAQKNPTAFYLCASSMGQGEHYGYTFGSGTRLTVV.

The chain carries TRBV4-1 and TRBJ1-1, with D unresolved. This CDR3 region has 13 residues. Germline V gene data show CDR1 as MGHRA and CDR2 as YSYEKL. Trimming removed 0 bases from V and 2 bases from J, with 4 bases in between. In DNA, the CDR3 is TGCGCCAGCAGCCAAGACTCCAACACTGAAGCTTTCTTT. Encoded protein: CASSQDSNTEAFF.

This chain uses TRBV5-8 with TRBJ2-7; 13 positions agree with TRBD2. The CDR3 spans 17 residues. V was pared by 4 bases and J by 1 base, with 8 bases of the junction left unmatched. Germline CDR1 reads SGHTS; CDR2 reads YDEGEE. This chain's CDR3 is CASSIETSGGLSYEQYF. CDR3 DNA: TGTGCCAGCAGCATAGAGACTAGCGGGGGGTTATCCTACGAGCAGTACTTC.

In DNA form, the CDR3 reads TGCAGCGTTGCCAAGAGAGGACAGCCCTTAGGTGAAGCTTTCTTT. Protein: CSVAKRGQPLGEAFF. The rearrangement uses TRBV29-1 and TRBJ1-1, with D tentatively TRBD1 (6 bases). Germline CDR1 SQVTM, CDR2 ANQGSEA. V lost 4 bases and J lost 7, with 22 bases in between. This CDR3 contains 15 residues.

The gene calls are TRBV5-6 and TRBJ1-3; D is perhaps TRBD1 (5 bases). Trimming pared 0 bases from V and 3 bases from J, leaving 7 bases between. From germline, CDR1 is SGHDT and CDR2 YYEEEE. The length of the CDR3 is 14 residues. The chain's CDR3 is CASSLGQGGNTIYF. As DNA, the CDR3 is TGTGCCAGCAGCTTGGGGCAGGGTGGAAACACCATATATTTT.

The V gene is TRBV2, the J gene TRBJ1-1, with D possibly TRBD1 on 6 matching bases. Trimming removed 7 bases at V and 0 bases at J, with 18 bases between. This CDR3 spans 16 amino acids. Germline-derived CDR1 and CDR2 are SNHLY and FYNNEI. This chain's CDR3 is CASNPRGGEMNTEAFF. The CDR3 DNA follows: TGTGCCAGCAATCCCCGGGGGGGCGAGATGAACACTGAAGCTTTCTTT.